Listed below are T cell receptor beta chains from one sample, sequenced in a study of kidney transplant recipient with SARS-CoV-2 infection. TCRdb called the reads again in MiXCR, with one record for every CDR3 protein. Of some 220,000 distinct CDR3 sequences in the sample, more than 25% were seen once. The specimen was a blood sample, collected at baseline and on day 111 from a kidney transplant recipient. The receptor source for this set is a young adult male patient who had COVID-19 and was a kidney transplant recipient. Some T cells may trace back to the graft donor. Both conserved end residues are part of each CDR3. The D gene is left open where the match is weak. Clone size is given for some rows only: seen once, a few or many times, or a class if the clone is expanded.

D gene: .
V gene: TRBV5-3
J gene: TRBJ1-2
clone size: few
CDR3 DNA: TGTGCCAGATGTGTGCAAGTGGTGAGAAAGACCTATGGCTACACCTTC
CDR3 protein: CARCVQVVRKTYGYTF

D gene: .
V gene: TRBV3-1
J gene: TRBJ2-3
clone size: many
CDR3 DNA: TGTGCCAGCAGCCAAGATATGAGGGAGATAGATACGCAGTATTTT
CDR3 protein: CASSQDMREIDTQYF

D gene: .
V gene: TRBV3-1
J gene: TRBJ2-2
clone size: few
CDR3 DNA: TGTGCCAGCAGCGGTGTCTCTCCCACTTCAGGCTTGACCGGGGAGCTGTTTTTT
CDR3 protein: CASSGVSPTSGLTGELFF

D gene: .
V gene: TRBV12-3/TRBV12-4
J gene: TRBJ2-1
clone size: many
CDR3 DNA: TGTGCCAGCAGCACCCCGCAGGGGCGGAATGAGCAGTTCTTC
CDR3 protein: CASSTPQGRNEQFF

D gene: TRBD2
V gene: TRBV29-1
J gene: TRBJ2-1
clone size: many
CDR3 DNA: TGCAGCGTCGAGCGCCTAGCGGGAGTTTACAATGAGCAGTTCTTC
CDR3 protein: CSVERLAGVYNEQFF

D gene: .
V gene: TRBV4-2
J gene: TRBJ2-7
clone size: many
CDR3 DNA: TGTGCCGGCCCCTACGAGCAGTACTTC
CDR3 protein: CAGPYEQYF

D gene: .
V gene: TRBV5-3
J gene: TRBJ1-2
clone size: many
CDR3 DNA: TGTGCCAGAAATTTCGAAGTGGTGAGAAAGACCTATGGCTACACCTTC
CDR3 protein: CARNFEVVRKTYGYTF

D gene: .
V gene: TRBV5-1
J gene: TRBJ2-2
clone size: many
CDR3 DNA: TGCGCCAGCAGCTTGGAAGTAAACACCGGGGAGCTGTTTTTT
CDR3 protein: CASSLEVNTGELFF

D gene: TRBD1
V gene: TRBV19
J gene: TRBJ1-5
clone size: many
CDR3 DNA: TGTGCCAGTAGTACCCCATGGACAGGGAGGTTGGCGTCCCAGCATTTT
CDR3 protein: CASSTPWTGRLASQHF

D gene: .
V gene: TRBV28
J gene: TRBJ2-5
clone size: many
CDR3 DNA: TGTGCCAGCAGCCCCCGGGACGACCAAGAGACCCAGTACTTC
CDR3 protein: CASSPRDDQETQYF

D gene: .
V gene: TRBV12-2
J gene: TRBJ1-2
clone size: many
CDR3 DNA: TGTGCAAGTCGCCACCTACAGACTCCACGAAAGACCTATGGCTACACCTTC
CDR3 protein: CASRHLQTPRKTYGYTF

D gene: .
V gene: TRBV10-2
J gene: TRBJ2-7
clone size: many
CDR3 DNA: TGCGCCAGCAGTGAACAACGGGGAACGAACTACGAGCAGTACTTC
CDR3 protein: CASSEQRGTNYEQYF

D gene: TRBD1
V gene: TRBV6-5
J gene: TRBJ1-2
clone size: .
CDR3 DNA: TGTGTCAGCAGCGAAGGACAGGCTGGAGCTAACTATGGCTACACCTTC
CDR3 protein: CVSSEGQAGANYGYTF

D gene: .
V gene: TRBV5-1
J gene: TRBJ1-5
clone size: many
CDR3 DNA: TGCGCCAGCAGCTCCGGATTGGGGGGGCAGCCCCAGCATTTT
CDR3 protein: CASSSGLGGQPQHF

D gene: TRBD2
V gene: TRBV4-2
J gene: TRBJ2-1
clone size: many
CDR3 DNA: TGTGCCAGCAGCCAAGATTTGGCGGGACTAACCTACAATGAGCAGTTCTTC
CDR3 protein: CASSQDLAGLTYNEQFF

D gene: .
V gene: TRBV6-5
J gene: TRBJ1-2
clone size: many
CDR3 DNA: TGTGCCAGCAGTATTATCGGGGAATGTAGAAAGACCTATGGCTACACCTTC
CDR3 protein: CASSIIGECRKTYGYTF

D gene: TRBD1
V gene: TRBV19
J gene: TRBJ2-1
clone size: .
CDR3 DNA: TGTGCCAGTAGAAACAGGGGCTCCAATGAGCGGTTCTTC
CDR3 protein: CASRNRGSNERFF

D gene: .
V gene: TRBV20-1
J gene: TRBJ1-1
clone size: .
CDR3 DNA: TGCAGTGCTCTATGGCCTGGGAACACTAAAGCTTTCTTT
CDR3 protein: CSALWPGNTKAFF

D gene: .
V gene: TRBV11-3
J gene: TRBJ1-2
clone size: many
CDR3 DNA: TGTGCCAGCAGCCATCCTAACGATCTCGGAAAGACCTATGGCTACACCTTC
CDR3 protein: CASSHPNDLGKTYGYTF

D gene: TRBD1
V gene: TRBV28
J gene: TRBJ2-7
clone size: many
CDR3 DNA: TGTGCCAGCAGTTTAGGGACAGGGTTGGGGTACGAGCAGTACTTC
CDR3 protein: CASSLGTGLGYEQYF

D gene: .
V gene: TRBV20-1
J gene: TRBJ1-4
clone size: .
CDR3 DNA: TGCAGTGCCTCCCCCCATATGAATAATGAAAAACTGTTTTTT
CDR3 protein: CSASPHMNNEKLFF

D gene: .
V gene: TRBV4-1
J gene: TRBJ2-7
clone size: many
CDR3 DNA: TGCGCCAGCAGCCGTGGGACTGATGATTCCTACGAGCAGTACTTC
CDR3 protein: CASSRGTDDSYEQYF

D gene: TRBD2
V gene: TRBV20-1
J gene: TRBJ2-3
clone size: .
CDR3 DNA: TGCAGTGCTCCACAGACTAGCGGGAGAGGAGATACGCAGTATTTT
CDR3 protein: CSAPQTSGRGDTQYF

D gene: TRBD1
V gene: TRBV19
J gene: TRBJ2-7
clone size: many
CDR3 DNA: TGTGCCAGTAGGAGGACAGGGTCCACCTACGAGCAGTACTTC
CDR3 protein: CASRRTGSTYEQYF

D gene: TRBD2
V gene: TRBV6-5
J gene: TRBJ2-2
clone size: many
CDR3 DNA: TGTGCCAGCAGCCCGGCGGGAGCCGGGGAGCTGTTTTTT
CDR3 protein: CASSPAGAGELFF

D gene: .
V gene: TRBV20-1
J gene: TRBJ2-3
clone size: .
CDR3 DNA: TGCAGTGCTAGGGGGCCGATAGCGGATACGCAGTATTTT
CDR3 protein: CSARGPIADTQYF

D gene: .
V gene: TRBV12-3/TRBV12-4
J gene: TRBJ1-4
clone size: .
CDR3 DNA: TGTGCCAGCCGAAGGGGCGAATCTGAAAAACTGTTTTTT
CDR3 protein: CASRRGESEKLFF

D gene: .
V gene: TRBV15
J gene: TRBJ2-1
clone size: .
CDR3 DNA: TGTGCCACCAGCAGAGGACCGGTTGGCAATGAGCAGTTCTTC
CDR3 protein: CATSRGPVGNEQFF

D gene: TRBD1
V gene: TRBV25-1
J gene: TRBJ1-1
clone size: many
CDR3 DNA: TGTGCCAGCAGTGAATGGGACAGGGACACTGAAGCTTTCTTT
CDR3 protein: CASSEWDRDTEAFF

D gene: .
V gene: TRBV30
J gene: TRBJ1-2
clone size: many
CDR3 DNA: TGTGCCTGGCGACTCTCGCGTTATAGAAAGACCTATGGCTACACCTTC
CDR3 protein: CAWRLSRYRKTYGYTF

D gene: .
V gene: TRBV30
J gene: TRBJ1-5
clone size: many
CDR3 DNA: TGTGCCTGGAGCGGGTTTGTTAGCAATCAGCCCCAGCATTTT
CDR3 protein: CAWSGFVSNQPQHF

D gene: .
V gene: TRBV5-8
J gene: TRBJ1-2
clone size: many
CDR3 DNA: TGTGCCAGCCGCATTTCTCATCCACGAAAGACCTATGGCTACACCTTC
CDR3 protein: CASRISHPRKTYGYTF

D gene: .
V gene: TRBV12-1
J gene: TRBJ1-2
clone size: .
CDR3 DNA: TGTGCCAGCAGCTTAGGCTTTGTATGGGGAAAGACCTATGGCTACACCTTC
CDR3 protein: CASSLGFVWGKTYGYTF

D gene: .
V gene: TRBV19
J gene: TRBJ2-7
clone size: many
CDR3 DNA: TGTGCCAGTAGTGCGATATCCGGGGGGCGCGAGCAGTACTTC
CDR3 protein: CASSAISGGREQYF

D gene: .
V gene: TRBV12-2
J gene: TRBJ1-2
clone size: many
CDR3 DNA: TGTGCAAGTCGCTTTAGGCGGACTCCACGAAAGACCTATGGCTACACCTTC
CDR3 protein: CASRFRRTPRKTYGYTF

D gene: TRBD1
V gene: TRBV3-1
J gene: TRBJ2-7
clone size: many
CDR3 DNA: TGTGCCAGCAGCCAAGCCTATCTGGGACAGGGATTCGAGCAGTACTTC
CDR3 protein: CASSQAYLGQGFEQYF

D gene: .
V gene: TRBV27
J gene: TRBJ1-1
clone size: many
CDR3 DNA: TGTGCCAGCAGTTTATCTTGGCACTTGAACACTGAAGCTTTCTTT
CDR3 protein: CASSLSWHLNTEAFF

D gene: .
V gene: TRBV7-2
J gene: TRBJ2-5
clone size: .
CDR3 DNA: TGTGCCAGCACCCAACCCAGGAAAGAGACCCAGTACTTC
CDR3 protein: CASTQPRKETQYF

D gene: .
V gene: TRBV20-1
J gene: TRBJ2-5
clone size: .
CDR3 DNA: TGCAGTGCTCCCTCGGAGACCCAAGAGACCCAGTACTTC
CDR3 protein: CSAPSETQETQYF

D gene: TRBD2
V gene: TRBV7-9
J gene: TRBJ2-7
clone size: many
CDR3 DNA: TGTGCCAGCAGCACGACTAGCGGGAGTCAGAACGAGCAGTACTTC
CDR3 protein: CASSTTSGSQNEQYF

D gene: TRBD1
V gene: TRBV4-1
J gene: TRBJ2-1
clone size: .
CDR3 DNA: TGCGCCAGCAGCCCCGGACAGGGGTTCAATGAGCAGTTCTTC
CDR3 protein: CASSPGQGFNEQFF

D gene: TRBD1
V gene: TRBV6-5
J gene: TRBJ1-6
clone size: many
CDR3 DNA: TGTGCCAGCAGTTACGGAACCGGGACAGGGGATTCACCCCTCCACTTT
CDR3 protein: CASSYGTGTGDSPLHF

D gene: TRBD1
V gene: TRBV20-1
J gene: TRBJ1-6
clone size: few
CDR3 DNA: TGCAGTGCATTGGGGACAGCTAATTCACCCCTCCACTTT
CDR3 protein: CSALGTANSPLHF

D gene: TRBD2
V gene: TRBV7-2
J gene: TRBJ2-4
clone size: few
CDR3 DNA: TGTGCCAGCAGCCGGGGGGGCAGTAAAAACATTCAGTACTTC
CDR3 protein: CASSRGGSKNIQYF

D gene: TRBD2
V gene: TRBV12-3/TRBV12-4
J gene: TRBJ2-1
clone size: many
CDR3 DNA: TGTGCCAGCAGTTTAAACCTAGCGGTCCAGAGGGGTGAGCAGTTCTTC
CDR3 protein: CASSLNLAVQRGEQFF

D gene: .
V gene: TRBV20-1
J gene: TRBJ1-3
clone size: many
CDR3 DNA: TGCAGTGCTCCCATGGACAACGAAAACACCATATATTTT
CDR3 protein: CSAPMDNENTIYF

D gene: TRBD1
V gene: TRBV6-5
J gene: TRBJ1-3
clone size: few
CDR3 DNA: TGTACCAGCAGGGGGAGCTCTGGAAACACCATATATTTT
CDR3 protein: CTSRGSSGNTIYF

D gene: TRBD2
V gene: TRBV20-1
J gene: TRBJ2-3
clone size: few
CDR3 DNA: TGCAGTGCTAGGGGACTAGCGGGAACCCTCCCTTTAACAGATACGCAGTATTTT
CDR3 protein: CSARGLAGTLPLTDTQYF

D gene: .
V gene: TRBV19
J gene: TRBJ1-2
clone size: many
CDR3 DNA: TGTGCCAGTAGTGGCCATGCGACAAATCGAAAGACCTATGGCTACACCTTC
CDR3 protein: CASSGHATNRKTYGYTF